This T cell receptor beta chain originates from a study of beta chain features in type 1 diabetes. Study conclusions and caveats: A potential PCR bias toward shorter templates would be equal in patient and control samples. Shortening that was moderate but significant affected the TCRB CDR3s of Type 1 diabetes patients in all four CD4+ subsets. Insertions at VDJ junctions were less frequent in type 1 diabetes patients. These patients also deleted more nucleotides at the same junctions.

Expressed TCRB transcripts were sequenced because the entire RNA isolate underwent reverse transcription. The table came from immunoSEQ multiplex PCR; TCRdb's copy has only in-frame clones and leaves some out. This repertoire shows approximately 130,000 clones, around a sixth found once; its top ten account for 2.6%. CDR3 length: 15 residues. Germline V gives CDR1 MGHRA, CDR2 YSYEKL. V lost 1 base to trimming and J lost 1 base, with 9 bases between them. Researchers reported sorting CD4+ naive, central memory, regulatory and stem cell-like memory cells via CD45RO/CCR7/CD25/CD127/CD95/CD27. This clone appeared many times. What it binds is not known.

The V call is TRBV4-1, the J call TRBJ2-3; D might be TRBD1 (6 bases). This TCR derives from a man aged 18 to 29 with type 1 diabetes. The material sequenced was central memory CD4+ T cells from blood. CDR3 sequence reads: CASSQGPGGTDTQYF. CDR3 sequence (DNA): TGCGCCAGCAGCCAAGGACCAGGGGGCACAGATACGCAGTATTTT.